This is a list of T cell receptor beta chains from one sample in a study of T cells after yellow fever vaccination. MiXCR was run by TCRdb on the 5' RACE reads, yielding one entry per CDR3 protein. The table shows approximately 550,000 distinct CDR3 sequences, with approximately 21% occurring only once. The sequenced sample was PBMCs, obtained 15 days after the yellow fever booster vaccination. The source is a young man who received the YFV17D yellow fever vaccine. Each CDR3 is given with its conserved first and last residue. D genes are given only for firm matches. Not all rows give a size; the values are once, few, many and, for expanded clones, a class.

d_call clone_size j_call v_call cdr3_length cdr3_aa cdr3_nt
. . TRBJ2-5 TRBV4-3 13 CASSQDRDGTQYF TGCGCCAGCAGCCAAGATAGGGATGGGACCCAGTACTTC
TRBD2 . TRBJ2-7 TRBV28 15 CASSIGTSGSYEQYF TGTGCCAGCAGTATCGGCACTAGCGGATCGTACGAGCAGTACTTC
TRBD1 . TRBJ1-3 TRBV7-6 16 CASSLGGDSSGNTIYF TGTGCCAGCAGCTTAGGTGGGGACAGCTCTGGAAACACCATATATTTT
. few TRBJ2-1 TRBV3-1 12 CASSQASNEQFF TGTGCCAGCAGCCAAGCCTCCAATGAGCAGTTCTTC
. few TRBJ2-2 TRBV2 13 CASTTEGTGELFF TGTGCCAGCACCACAGAGGGGACCGGGGAGCTGTTTTTT
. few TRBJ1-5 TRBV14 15 CASSQGGRPDQPQHF TGTGCCAGCAGCCAAGGAGGTAGGCCCGATCAGCCCCAGCATTTT
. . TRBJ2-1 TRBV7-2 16 CASSSQSGTPYNEQFF TGTGCCAGCAGCTCTCAATCCGGGACACCATACAATGAGCAGTTCTTC
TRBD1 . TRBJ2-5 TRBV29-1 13 CSVTRDRQETQYF TGCAGCGTAACCCGGGACAGACAAGAGACCCAGTACTTC
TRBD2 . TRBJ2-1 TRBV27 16 CASSFIRREGFGEQFF TGTGCCAGCAGTTTTATCCGGAGGGAGGGGTTCGGTGAGCAGTTCTTC
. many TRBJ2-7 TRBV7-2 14 CASSGRDGLYEQYF TGTGCCAGCAGCGGCCGGGACGGCCTTTACGAGCAGTACTTC
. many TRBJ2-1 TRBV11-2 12 CASSWDHNEQFF TGTGCCAGCAGCTGGGACCACAATGAGCAGTTCTTC
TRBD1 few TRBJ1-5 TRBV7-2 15 CASSPRTGGNQPQHF TGTGCCAGCAGCCCCCGGACAGGGGGCAATCAGCCCCAGCATTTT
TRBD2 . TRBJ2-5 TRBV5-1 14 CASSLSSGSGTQYF TGCGCCAGCAGCCTTTCTAGCGGGTCCGGGACCCAGTACTTC
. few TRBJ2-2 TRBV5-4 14 CASSQETNTGELFF TGTGCCAGCAGCCAAGAGACGAACACCGGGGAGCTGTTTTTT
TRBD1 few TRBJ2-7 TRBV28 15 CASSPPSPGQPEQYF TGTGCCAGCAGTCCCCCGTCGCCGGGACAGCCCGAGCAGTACTTC
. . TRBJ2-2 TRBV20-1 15 CSARDISGITGELFF TGCAGTGCTAGAGATATTAGCGGCATCACCGGGGAGCTGTTTTTT
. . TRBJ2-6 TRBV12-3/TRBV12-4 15 CASSLVASGANVLTF TGTGCCAGCAGTTTAGTAGCGTCTGGGGCCAACGTCCTGACTTTC
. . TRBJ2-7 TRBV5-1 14 CASSLGGYLYEQYF TGCGCCAGCAGCTTGGGGGGCTATCTATACGAGCAGTACTTC
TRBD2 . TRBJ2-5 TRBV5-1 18 CASSLSTSGTALQETQYF TGCGCCAGCAGCCTCTCGACTAGCGGCACCGCATTACAAGAGACCCAGTACTTC
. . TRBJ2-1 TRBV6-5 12 CASSYAGNEQFF TGTGCCAGCAGTTACGCAGGGAATGAGCAGTTCTTC
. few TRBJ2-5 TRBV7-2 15 CASSLKVAGQETQYF TGTGCCAGCAGCTTAAAAGTGGCAGGGCAAGAGACCCAGTACTTC
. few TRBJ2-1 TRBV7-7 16 CASSRLGTLDSNEQFF TGTGCTAGCAGCCGACTAGGCACCCTTGATAGCAATGAGCAGTTCTTC
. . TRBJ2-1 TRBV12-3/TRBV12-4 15 CASSLRGRTDNEQFF TGTGCCAGCAGTTTACGGGGGCGAACCGACAATGAGCAGTTCTTC
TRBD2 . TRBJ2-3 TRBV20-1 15 CSARSPAGVTDTQYF TGCAGTGCTAGAAGTCCAGCGGGAGTTACAGATACGCAGTATTTT
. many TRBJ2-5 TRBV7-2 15 CASSNIPGIQETQYF TGTGCCAGCAGCAACATCCCCGGGATCCAAGAGACCCAGTACTTC
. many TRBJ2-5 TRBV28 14 CASSLARDVETQYF TGTGCCAGCAGTTTAGCCCGGGACGTGGAGACCCAGTACTTC
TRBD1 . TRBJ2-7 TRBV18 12 CASSPQGIEQYF TGTGCCAGCTCTCCACAGGGGATCGAGCAGTACTTC
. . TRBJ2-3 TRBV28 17 CATDGRERVTSTDTQYF TGTGCCACCGATGGGAGAGAGCGGGTAACTAGCACAGATACGCAGTATTTT
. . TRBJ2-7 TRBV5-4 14 CASSWAAGDYEQYF TGTGCCAGCAGCTGGGCGGCAGGGGACTACGAGCAGTACTTC
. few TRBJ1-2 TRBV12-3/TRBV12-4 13 CASSPGRSYGYTF TGTGCCAGCAGTCCGGGACGCAGCTATGGCTACACCTTC
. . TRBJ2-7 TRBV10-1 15 CASSELRTEIYEQYF TGCGCCAGCAGTGAATTGCGGACAGAGATCTACGAGCAGTACTTC
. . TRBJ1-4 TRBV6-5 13 CASSLQVNEKLFF TGTGCCAGCAGCCTACAGGTTAATGAAAAACTGTTTTTT
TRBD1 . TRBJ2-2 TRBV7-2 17 CASSPARDRGGTGELFF TGTGCCAGCAGCCCTGCGCGTGACAGGGGTGGCACCGGGGAGCTGTTTTTT
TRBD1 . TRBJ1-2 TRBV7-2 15 CASSPGQGAVYGYTF TGTGCCAGCAGCCCGGGACAGGGGGCGGTCTACGGCTACACCTTC
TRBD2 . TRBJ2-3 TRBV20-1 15 CSAPSSGGQVATQYF TGCAGTGCCCCTTCGTCGGGAGGGCAGGTGGCTACGCAGTATTTT
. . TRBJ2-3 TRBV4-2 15 CASSQEAWGTDTQYF TGTGCCAGCAGCCAGGAAGCCTGGGGCACAGATACGCAGTATTTT
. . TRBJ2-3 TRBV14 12 CASSQVTHTQYF TGTGCCAGCAGCCAAGTTACCCATACGCAGTATTTT
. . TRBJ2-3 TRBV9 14 CASSVEQETDTQYF TGTGCCAGCAGCGTAGAACAGGAGACAGATACGCAGTATTTT
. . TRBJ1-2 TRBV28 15 CASSLSQGANYGYTF TGTGCCAGCAGTTTGTCCCAGGGAGCTAACTATGGCTACACCTTC
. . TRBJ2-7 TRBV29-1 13 CSVAASLASEQYF TGCAGCGTTGCGGCGTCCCTCGCTTCCGAGCAGTACTTC
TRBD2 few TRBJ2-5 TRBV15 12 CATRGEGETQYF TGTGCCACCAGGGGGGAGGGAGAGACCCAGTACTTC
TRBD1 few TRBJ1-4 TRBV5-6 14 CASSLGQGREKLFF TGTGCCAGCAGCCTCGGACAGGGCAGGGAAAAACTGTTTTTT
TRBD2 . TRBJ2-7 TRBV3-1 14 CASSQTSGTYEQYF TGTGCCAGCAGCCAAACTAGCGGCACCTACGAGCAGTACTTC
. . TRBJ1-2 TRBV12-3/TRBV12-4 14 CASSSEGGADGYTF TGTGCCAGCAGTTCGGAGGGGGGCGCGGATGGCTACACCTTC
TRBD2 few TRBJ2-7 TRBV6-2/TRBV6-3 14 CASGRASGNSEQYF TGTGCCAGCGGACGGGCTAGCGGGAACTCCGAGCAGTACTTC
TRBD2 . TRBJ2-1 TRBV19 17 CASSIIMTSGSKNEQFF TGTGCCAGTAGTATCATCATGACTAGCGGGAGTAAGAATGAGCAGTTCTTC
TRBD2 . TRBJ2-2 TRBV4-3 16 CASSQVPGRGTGELFF TGCGCCAGCAGCCAAGTGCCCGGGAGGGGGACCGGGGAGCTGTTTTTT